A single sample gave rise to the 15 T cell receptor beta chains below, sequenced in a study of memory CD4+ T cells and cytomegalovirus serostatus. Clones were sequenced by immunoSEQ multiplex PCR, and TCRdb holds only the in-frame ones, with some missing. Of over 35,000 clones listed, 60% to 80% are singletons. The sort gate was single viable CD3+CD4+CD8-CD45RO+ cells for memory CD4+ T cells. Specimen: memory CD4+ T cells from blood. Receptors were obtained from an adult in good health and CMV-seronegative.

The chain joins TRBV9 to TRBJ1-3; D ambiguous. The CDR3 sequence is 14 residues long. CDR1 and CDR2 (germline): SGDLS, YYNGEE. Trimming removed 5 bases at V and 0 bases at J, with 9 bases between. The chain's CDR3 is CASSSRSSGNTIYF. CDR3 bases: TGTGCCAGCAGTTCCCGGTCCTCTGGAAACACCATATATTTT. The full variable domain, its missing parts supplied by reference TRBV9 and TRBJ1-3, is DSGVTQTPKHLITATGQRVTLRCSPRSGDLSVYWYQQSLDQGLQFLIQYYNGEERAKGNILERFSAQQFPDLHSELNLSSLELGDSALYFCASSSRSSGNTIYFGEGSWLTVV.

V and J are TRBV18 and TRBJ1-1; 8 bases match TRBD1. Germline CDR1 and CDR2: KGHSH and LQKENI. This CDR3 is built from 16 residues. V shed 6 bases and J 0 bases; nucleotides not matched to a gene: 9. The CDR3 DNA follows: TGTGCCAGCTCCCCAAGGACAGGGCCCATGAACACTGAAGCTTTCTTT. Translated, it gives CASSPRTGPMNTEAFF.

V usage is TRBV2 and J usage is TRBJ1-2, with TRBD1 identical over 8 bases. The CDR3 has 14 residues. Unmatched junction bases numbered 4, after V lost 5 bases and J lost 2 bases. The germline V gene encodes CDR1 SNHLY and CDR2 FYNNEI. In nucleotides, the CDR3 is TGTGCCAGCAGTCGGACAGGGCCAAACTATGGCTACACCTTC. It codes for CASSRTGPNYGYTF.

V usage is TRBV2 and J usage is TRBJ2-7; TRBD2 is a possible D gene (7 bases). Deletions cut 6 bases from V and 6 bases from J, with 9 bases between. CDR1 is SNHLY, CDR2 FYNNEI, per germline. The CDR3 runs to 11 residues. The DNA of the CDR3 is TGTGCCAGCAGGGGGGGGGCCGAGCAGTACTTC. It is translated as CASRGGAEQYF.

V gene TRBV28 combines with J gene TRBJ1-1; TRBD1 aligns across 8 bases. Trimming at V came to 6 bases and at J to 10 bases, leaving 7 bases not matched to a gene. The germline CDR1 and CDR2 sequences are MDHEN and SYDVKM. The CDR3 is 12 amino acids. CDR3 bases: TGTGCCAGCAGGACAGGGGCGGGGAGAGCTTTCTTT. Protein product: CASRTGAGRAFF.

V usage is TRBV28 and J usage is TRBJ2-3; 11 bases line up with TRBD2. Trimming took 5 bases from V and 7 from J; bases not matched to a gene: 17. Germline CDR1 MDHEN, CDR2 SYDVKM. The CDR3 is made up of 18 amino acids. The CDR3 region has the DNA TGTGCCAGCAGTCCCCCCCTAGCGGGGGGCCCCTTTCCCCATACGCAGTATTTT. Its translation is CASSPPLAGGPFPHTQYF.

The rearrangement links TRBV7-2 to TRBJ2-5; no reliable D call. This CDR3 contains 14 residues. V was shortened by 5 bases and J by 5 bases, with 15 bases between the two germline ends. Germline assignment: CDR1 SGHTA and CDR2 FQGNSA. This CDR3 reads CASSPQVAEETQYF. Here the CDR3 DNA reads TGTGCCAGCAGCCCGCAGGTGGCGGAGGAGACCCAGTACTTC. Together with reference TRBV7-2 and TRBJ2-5, the CDR3 gives the full variable domain: GAGVSQSPSNKVTEKGKDVELRCDPISGHTALYWYRQSLGQGLEFLIYFQGNSAPDKSGLPSDRFSAERTGGSVSTLTIQRTQQEDSAVYLCASSPQVAEETQYFGPGTRLLVL.

The genes are TRBV4-3 and TRBJ1-5; the D gene is possibly TRBD1 (5 bases). The CDR3 contains 17 residues. The germline V gene has CDR1 LGHNA and CDR2 YSLEER. V was pared by 0 bases and J by 5 bases, with 17 bases between. DNA of the CDR3: TGCGCCAGCAGCCAAGATTCGGCAGGGTCGGATTATCAGCCCCAGCATTTT. This codes for CASSQDSAGSDYQPQHF.

This clone came up once. V usage is TRBV5-6 and J usage is TRBJ1-2, with 10 bases aligning to TRBD1. Trimming removed 4 bases from V and 1 base from J; junction bases left unmatched: 4. Germline V gene lookup returns CDR1 SGHDT and CDR2 YYEEEE. The CDR3 is 15 residues long. CDR3 DNA sequence: TGTGCCAGCAGCGCCCGGGACAGGGGTAACTATGGCTACACCTTC. Its translation is CASSARDRGNYGYTF.

For this clone: Distinct nucleotide sequences in the sample also encode this CDR3. The chain is built from TRBV5-6 and TRBJ1-5; no clear D gene. Germline assignment: CDR1 SGHDT and CDR2 YYEEEE. Trimming shortened V by 2 bases and J by 2 bases, and 2 bases separated the two germline ends. The CDR3 length is 12 residues. CDR3 protein: CASSLGNQPQHF. DNA of the CDR3: TGTGCCAGCAGCTTAGGCAATCAGCCCCAGCATTTT.

The rearrangement links TRBV7-9 to TRBJ1-5, with 8 bases that match TRBD1. This CDR3 has 13 residues. In germline, CDR1 is SEHNR, CDR2 FQNEAQ (reference sequence). V gave up 1 base and J gave up 9 bases; unmatched junction bases: 2. The CDR3 loop reads CASSLGDRRPQHF. CDR3 in DNA: TGTGCCAGCAGCTTAGGGGACAGGAGGCCCCAGCATTTT. Combining the CDR3 with reference TRBV7-9 and TRBJ1-5 gives the whole variable domain DTGVSQNPRHKITKRGQNVTFRCDPISEHNRLYWYRQTLGQGPEFLTYFQNEAQLEKSRLLSDRFSAERPKGSFSTLEIQRTEQGDSAMYLCASSLGDRRPQHFGDGTRLSIL.

This clone is labeled as medium-sized. The gene calls are TRBV5-4 and TRBJ1-2; 9 nucleotides align to TRBD1. CDR1 and CDR2 (germline): SGHNT, YYREEE (reference sequence). Trimming took 0 bases from V and 2 from J; bases not matched to a gene: 11. CDR3 length equals 18 residues. CDR3 nucleotides: TGTGCCAGCAGCTTGGCCCGGGACAGGGTTTCCCTGAACTATGGCTACACCTTC. Protein: CASSLARDRVSLNYGYTF.

The chain uses TRBV7-9 and TRBJ1-2; D is unclear. The CDR3 is 13 residues long. The germline V gene encodes CDR1 SEHNR and CDR2 FQNEAQ (reference sequence). The ends were cut back, 2 bases at V and 4 bases at J, with 8 bases in the middle. The CDR3 spells CASSLREGYGYTF. The CDR3 DNA reads TGTGCCAGCAGCTTACGGGAGGGCTATGGCTACACCTTC. Filled out from reference TRBV7-9 and TRBJ1-2, the complete variable domain reads DTGVSQNPRHKITKRGQNVTFRCDPISEHNRLYWYRQTLGQGPEFLTYFQNEAQLEKSRLLSDRFSAERPKGSFSTLEIQRTEQGDSAMYLCASSLREGYGYTFGSGTRLTVV.

The chain is built from TRBV5-1 and TRBJ2-1; weak D call: TRBD1 (6 bases). The CDR3 contains 14 residues. Germline CDR1 and CDR2: SGHRS and YFSETQ. The germline V and J ends were trimmed by 0 bases and 8 bases, with 12 bases remaining between them. This CDR3 is CASSLGQVRDEQFF. CDR3 sequence (DNA): TGCGCCAGCAGCTTGGGACAGGTTAGAGATGAGCAGTTCTTC.

V usage is TRBV4-3 and J usage is TRBJ2-7, with 7 bases fitting TRBD1. V lost 3 bases, J lost 6 bases, and 2 bases stayed unmatched. Germline loops: CDR1 LGHNA, CDR2 YSLEER. CDR3 length: 12 residues. The CDR3, as DNA: TGCGCCAGCAGCCAGTACAGGGGCGAGCAGTACTTC. It is translated as CASSQYRGEQYF.